A single sample is the source of the 32 T cell receptor beta chains below, sequenced in a study of vaccination effects on CD4 cells after COVID-19. Some clones are missing from TCRdb's copy, which holds only in-frame ones; the method was immunoSEQ multiplex PCR. Of around 30,000 clones listed, roughly 71% were seen once; the top ten hold roughly a sixth. The ViraFEST assay expanded antigen-specific CD4+ T cells with viral peptide pools before sequencing. Investigators separated out CD4+ T cells once about 10 days of culture had passed. Participants got two doses of BNT162b2 or mRNA-1273 vaccine. Their antigens are not known. Sample: CD4+ T cells from PBMCs cultured with HCoV-OC43 spike peptides, taken after COVID-19 vaccination. The sample's subset: HCoV-OC43 spike overlapping peptide pool stimulation. The receptor source for this set is a human donor who received a COVID-19 vaccine.

This clone has just one count. The rearrangement uses TRBV5-6 and TRBJ1-2; the match to TRBD1 covers 7 bases. The CDR3 loop spans 12 amino acids. J gave up 14 bases and V 0 bases, and 7 bases lay outside the gene matches. CDR1 is SGHDT and CDR2 is YYEEEE in the germline V gene. CDR3 in amino acids: CASSLAGGSLTF. The CDR3 coding sequence is TGTGCCAGCAGCTTGGCAGGGGGGTCCCTGACCTTC. Full variable domain (missing parts from reference TRBV5-6 and TRBJ1-2): DAGVTQSPTHLIKTRGQQVTLRCSPKSGHDTVSWYQQALGQGPQFIFQYYEEEERQRGNFPDRFSGHQFPNYSSELNVNALLLGDSALYLCASSLAGGSLTFGSGTRLTVV.

This clone was seen a handful of times. This chain uses TRBV5-3 with TRBJ2-5, with 7 positions matching TRBD1. TRBV5-3 is an open reading frame, and its role is uncertain. The ends lost 4 bases at V and 5 bases at J; junction bases unmatched: 8. The CDR3 contains 14 residues. The CDR3 DNA is TGTGCCAGAAGCCAGACAGGGAGTGGGGAGACCCAGTACTTC. It codes for CARSQTGSGETQYF.

The chain links TRBV7-9 to TRBJ2-7; no firm D call. This CDR3 is 12 amino acids long. Germline V gene data show CDR1 as SEHNR and CDR2 as FQNEAQ (reference sequence). Deletions cut 5 bases from V and 0 bases from J, with 5 bases between. CDR3 nucleotides: TGTGCCAGCAGCCCCCTCTCCTACGAGCAGTACTTC. It codes for CASSPLSYEQYF.

The chain carries TRBV23-1 and TRBJ1-4; 8 bases are a match to TRBD1. TRBV23-1 qualifies as an ORF whose function is uncertain. This CDR3 spans 14 amino acids. With V trimmed by 7 bases and J by 8 bases, 9 bases remained unmatched. The CDR3 spells CASTPGGDGEKLFF. CDR3 DNA: TGCGCCAGCACTCCAGGGGGCGATGGGGAAAAACTGTTTTTT.

This rearrangement joins TRBV7-6 to TRBJ2-3; TRBD2 matches 11 bases. This CDR3 has 18 amino acids. Losses at the gene ends were 5 bases for V and 0 bases for J; bases not matched to a gene: 10. Germline V gene data show CDR1 as SGHVS and CDR2 as FNYEAQ. CDR3 nucleotides: TGTGCCAGCAGCCGGACTAGCGGGTCAACCTCTAGCACAGATACGCAGTATTTT. This encodes CASSRTSGSTSSTDTQYF.

The chain recombines TRBV19 with TRBJ2-3, with 10 bases identical to TRBD2. V shed 5 bases, J shed 2 bases, and the junction held 10 bases outside the gene matches. The CDR3 is made up of 17 amino acids. Looked up from germline, CDR1 is LNHDA and CDR2 is SQIVND (reference sequence). This CDR3 is CASSDLAGGGHTDTQYF. CDR3 sequence (DNA): TGTGCCAGTAGTGATTTAGCGGGAGGCGGGCACACAGATACGCAGTATTTT.

This chain uses TRBV18 with TRBJ2-3; TRBD2 might be the D (6 bases). There are 16 residues in the CDR3. Trimming shortened V by 0 bases and J by 1 base, and 11 bases separated the two germline ends. CDR1 is KGHSH and CDR2 is LQKENI in the germline V gene. CDR3 nucleotides: TGTGCCAGCTCACCACCGAACCAGCGGGGCACAGATACGCAGTATTTT. This gives the protein CASSPPNQRGTDTQYF.

V is TRBV19 and J is TRBJ1-6; 9 nucleotides match TRBD1. Looked up from germline, CDR1 is LNHDA and CDR2 is SQIVND (reference sequence). The ends lost 6 bases at V and 6 bases at J; junction bases unmatched: 3. The CDR3 loop spans 14 amino acids. The CDR3, as DNA: TGTGCCAGTAGAACGGGACAGGGTAATTCACCCCTCCACTTT. It translates to CASRTGQGNSPLHF.

The rearrangement joins TRBV6-5 to TRBJ2-7, with D uncertain. The ends were cut back, 4 bases at V and 5 bases at J, with 9 bases in the middle. The CDR3 loop spans 12 amino acids. Germline CDR1 is MNHEY and CDR2 is SVGAGI. CDR3 sequence reads: CASSSVFDEQYF. Written as DNA, the CDR3 is TGTGCCAGCAGTTCGGTGTTTGACGAGCAGTACTTC.

V usage is TRBV6-1 and J usage is TRBJ2-3, with D perhaps TRBD1 (6 bases). Germline V lookup: CDR1 MNHNS, CDR2 SASEGT. Trimming left V 2 bases short and J 3 bases short, with 15 bases between. The CDR3 is 16 amino acids. The CDR3, as DNA: TGTGCCAGCAGTGAATTTCAGGGGCAATTAACAGATACGCAGTATTTT. It encodes CASSEFQGQLTDTQYF.

This clone turned up a few times. The V call is TRBV6-1, the J call TRBJ2-2; 11 bases agree with TRBD2. V was pared by 5 bases and J by 1 base, with 3 bases of the junction left unmatched. From germline, CDR1 is MNHNS and CDR2 SASEGT. The CDR3 sequence is 16 residues long. The CDR3 DNA sequence: TGTGCCAGCAGTAAAGGGACTAGCGGGAACACCGGGGAGCTGTTTTTT. Translation: CASSKGTSGNTGELFF.

The chain carries TRBV5-1 and TRBJ2-1, with unresolved D. Trimming took 2 bases from V and 1 from J, leaving 16 bases between them. CDR1 SGHRS and CDR2 YFSETQ come from the germline V gene. The CDR3 loop spans 17 amino acids. CDR3 sequence (DNA): TGCGCCAGCAGCTTTCTCCCGTCGTTCGGGTCCTACAATGAGCAGTTCTTC. It yields the protein CASSFLPSFGSYNEQFF.

The chain carries TRBV28 and TRBJ2-5; the match to TRBD1 covers 9 bases. CDR1 is MDHEN and CDR2 is SYDVKM in the germline V gene. V shed 5 bases and J 1 base; nucleotides not matched to a gene: 11. This CDR3 is 17 amino acids long. CDR3 sequence: CASSPGTGLISQETQYF. DNA for the CDR3: TGTGCCAGCAGTCCCGGGACAGGGCTAATATCCCAAGAGACCCAGTACTTC.

The CDR3 protein is CASSRDSNYGYTF. CDR3 coding DNA: TGTGCCAGCAGCCGAGACAGCAACTATGGCTACACCTTC. This chain joins TRBV7-9 and TRBJ1-2; possibly TRBD1 for D (5 bases). V dropped 5 bases and J dropped 2 bases, with 9 bases sitting between them. From germline, CDR1 is SEHNR and CDR2 FQNEAQ (reference sequence). The CDR3 is made up of 13 amino acids. Combining the CDR3 with reference TRBV7-9 and TRBJ1-2 gives the whole variable domain DTGVSQNPRHKITKRGQNVTFRCDPISEHNRLYWYRQTLGQGPEFLTYFQNEAQLEKSRLLSDRFSAERPKGSFSTLEIQRTEQGDSAMYLCASSRDSNYGYTFGSGTRLTVV.

The chain is built from TRBV20-1 and TRBJ2-5; the D call may be TRBD1 or TRBD2 (5 bases each). The V end was cut by 6 bases, the J end by 9 bases, with 14 bases between. This CDR3 region has 11 residues. Germline V gene data show CDR1 as DFQATT and CDR2 as SNEGSKA (reference sequence). The CDR3 loop is CSAEVGRAQYF. CDR3 nucleotides: TGCAGTGCGGAGGTGGGGCGGGCCCAGTACTTC.

The chain carries TRBV4-2 and TRBJ1-5; 10 nucleotides match TRBD1. Germline V gene sequence: CDR1 LGHNA, CDR2 YNFKEQ. The trim removed 0 bases at V and 4 bases at J, leaving 3 bases unmatched. This CDR3 region has 16 residues. CDR3 amino acids: CASSQDRQGANQPQHF. The DNA of the CDR3 is TGTGCCAGCAGCCAAGATCGACAGGGGGCGAATCAGCCCCAGCATTTT.

This clone was seen more than once but under ten times. This rearrangement joins TRBV10-1 to TRBJ2-3, with a tentative D call TRBD2 (5 bases). The germline CDR1 and CDR2 sequences are WNHNN and SYGVQD (reference sequence). Deletions cut 0 bases from V and 0 bases from J, with 10 bases between. The CDR3 loop spans 16 amino acids. The CDR3 loop reads CASSESIGGSTDTQYF. The DNA of the CDR3 is TGCGCCAGCAGTGAGTCGATAGGCGGGAGCACAGATACGCAGTATTTT.

V is TRBV10-1 and J is TRBJ2-1; tentative D call: TRBD1 (5 bases). V was pared by 8 bases and J by 6 bases, with 11 bases between. Germline V gene sequence: CDR1 WNHNN, CDR2 SYGVQD (reference sequence). The CDR3 spans 12 residues. CDR3 DNA: TGCGCCAGCGGACCTAGGGGCAATGAGCAGTTCTTC. Residues: CASGPRGNEQFF.

The chain uses TRBV11-2 and TRBJ2-5; the match to TRBD1 covers 9 bases. The trim removed 4 bases at V and 4 bases at J, leaving 4 bases unmatched. CDR1 SGHAT and CDR2 FQNNGV come from the germline V gene. The CDR3 is 14 residues long. In DNA form, the CDR3 reads TGTGCCAGCAGCTCGGGGACAGGGAGAGAGACCCAGTACTTC. Protein sequence: CASSSGTGRETQYF.

V and J are TRBV19 and TRBJ2-7; 11 bases align to TRBD2. The V and J ends lost 0 bases and 3 bases, in that order; junction bases with no gene match: 4. From germline, CDR1 is LNHDA and CDR2 SQIVND (reference sequence). The CDR3 runs 16 residues. This chain's CDR3 is CASSIELAGVGYEQYF. The CDR3 DNA is TGTGCCAGTAGTATAGAACTAGCGGGAGTAGGCTACGAGCAGTACTTC.

The CDR3 DNA follows: TGTGCCAGCAGTTGGACTAGCAAGTTAGATGAGCAGTTCTTC. Translation: CASSWTSKLDEQFF. This chain links TRBV6-5 with TRBJ2-1; 8 nucleotides line up with TRBD2. Trimming at V came to 4 bases and at J to 8 bases, leaving 7 bases not matched to a gene. Looked up from germline, CDR1 is MNHEY and CDR2 is SVGAGI. This CDR3 contains 14 residues.

The CDR3 coding sequence is TGTGCCAGCAGCCCTCGAACAGGGGATGGGAATCAGCCCCAGCATTTT. Protein product: CASSPRTGDGNQPQHF. The J gene is TRBJ1-5, the V gene TRBV3-1 (or the pseudogene TRBV3-2); the match to TRBD1 covers 7 bases. CDR3 length: 16 amino acids. V shed 4 bases, J shed 4 bases, and the junction held 10 bases outside the gene matches. Germline CDR1 reads LGHDT; CDR2 reads YNNKEL (reference sequence).

The chain couples TRBV14 to TRBJ2-7, with D maybe TRBD2 (6 bases). V lost 3 bases, J lost 2 bases, and 17 bases lay in between. Germline lookup yields CDR1 SGHDN and CDR2 FVKESK. CDR3 length: 16 amino acids. The DNA for the CDR3 is TGTGCCAGCAGCCAGGTCCCGGGACTTAGGGCCTACGAGCAGTACTTC. It translates to CASSQVPGLRAYEQYF.

A few counts support this clone. J is TRBJ1-5 and V is TRBV5-1; 11 nucleotides align to TRBD1. The germline V gene has CDR1 SGHRS and CDR2 YFSETQ. The CDR3 is 14 amino acids. Trimming removed 4 bases from V and 7 bases from J; junction bases left unmatched: 4. The CDR3 reads CASSGQGARQPQHF. The CDR3 bases are TGCGCCAGCAGCGGACAGGGGGCACGGCAGCCCCAGCATTTT.

The chain couples TRBV3-1 (or the pseudogene TRBV3-2) to TRBJ1-2, with D uncertain. The CDR3 has 15 residues. Germline V CDR1 and CDR2: LGHDT, YNNKEL (reference sequence). Trimming took 4 bases from V and 4 from J, leaving 16 bases between them. The CDR3 nucleotides read TGTGCCAGCAGCCCTCCCTCCACTTGGGGCTATGGCTACACCTTC. Translation gives CASSPPSTWGYGYTF.

The chain couples TRBV6-5 to TRBJ2-1; weak D call: TRBD2 (5 bases). The V and J ends lost 2 bases and 5 bases respectively, with 7 bases between them. CDR1 and CDR2 (germline): MNHEY, SVGAGI. CDR3 length: 13 residues. CDR3 sequence reads: CASSYARDNEQFF. The CDR3 DNA is TGTGCCAGCAGTTACGCGAGGGACAATGAGCAGTTCTTC.

The chain joins TRBV2 to TRBJ2-3; 8 nucleotides match TRBD2. The CDR3 is 19 amino acids. The J segment lost 2 bases and the V segment lost 0 bases, leaving 13 bases of the junction unmatched. Germline V CDR1 and CDR2: SNHLY, FYNNEI. The CDR3 spells CASSEALGGAGKNTDTQYF. The CDR3 DNA is TGTGCCAGCAGTGAAGCACTCGGGGGGGCGGGAAAGAACACAGATACGCAGTATTTT.

The gene calls are TRBV25-1 and TRBJ1-1; D is ambiguous. Germline-derived CDR1 and CDR2 are MGHDK and SYGVNS. The CDR3 sequence is 15 residues long. V lost 6 bases and J lost 1, with 15 bases in between. Written as DNA, the CDR3 is TGTGCCAGCAGCGAAGGGCTCACCAGGAACACTGAAGCTTTCTTT. Amino acid sequence: CASSEGLTRNTEAFF.

The chain uses TRBV18 and TRBJ1-3; D possibly corresponds to TRBD1 (5 bases). CDR3 length equals 14 residues. The V and J ends lost 3 bases and 4 bases respectively, with 10 bases between them. From germline, CDR1 is KGHSH and CDR2 LQKENI. The CDR3: CASSPQGPGNTIYF. In DNA form, the CDR3 reads TGTGCCAGCTCACCCCAGGGTCCCGGAAACACCATATATTTT.

This chain uses TRBV6-5 with TRBJ2-1; 12 nucleotides match TRBD2. The CDR3 is 15 residues long. Germline V gene data show CDR1 as MNHEY and CDR2 as SVGAGI. V dropped 6 bases and J dropped 5; count of bases not matched to a gene: 5. The CDR3 sequence: CASRRLAGADNEQFF. Written as DNA, the CDR3 is TGTGCCAGCAGGAGACTAGCGGGAGCTGACAATGAGCAGTTCTTC.

The V gene is TRBV11-2, the J gene TRBJ2-1; TRBD2 matches 8 bases. Germline assignment: CDR1 SGHAT and CDR2 FQNNGV. Trimming cost V 5 bases and J 13 bases; bases outside gene matches: 10. The CDR3 sequence is 13 residues long. The DNA for the CDR3 is TGTGCCAGCAGCCCCGACGTCGGACTAGCCCAGTTCTTC. Protein sequence: CASSPDVGLAQFF.

The chain is built from TRBV19 and TRBJ2-7; the D gene is possibly TRBD1 (5 bases). Germline V lookup: CDR1 LNHDA, CDR2 SQIVND (reference sequence). The CDR3 loop spans 15 amino acids. Trimming stripped 0 bases from V and 1 base from J, with 10 bases between. The CDR3 nucleotides read TGTGCCAGTAGTATAGATCACGCAGGGTCCTACGAGCAGTACTTC. It specifies CASSIDHAGSYEQYF.